The 23 T cell receptor beta chains reported below all come from one sample, sequenced in a study of T cells in localized non-small cell lung cancer (TCRdb year 2020). The library was generated by the immunoSEQ multiplex PCR assay. In its TCRdb copy, this immuneACCESS table keeps in-frame sequences only and misses some clones. Where compared with another copy, unresolved V genes explain less than half of these, and the others have no known cause. Recorded for this sample are fewer than 20,000 clones; about 89% of them occurred a single time. The ten largest clones capture around 2.5% of the sample. Sequencing used peripheral blood, obtained before any cancer treatment. Source of these receptors: a woman aged 40-75 years with stage I lung adenocarcinoma.

This rearrangement joins TRBV2 to TRBJ1-5, with D possibly matching TRBD1 (5 bases). From germline, CDR1 is SNHLY and CDR2 FYNNEI. CDR3 length: 14 residues. V lost 2 bases and J 5 bases, leaving 10 bases between the germline ends. CDR3 in amino acids: CASSETGGDQPQHF. The CDR3, as DNA: TGTGCCAGCAGTGAAACGGGGGGAGATCAGCCCCAGCATTTT.

Turning to this clone: A junction boundary mismatches the germline segment, possibly from a read error. This sequence joins TRBV7-7 and TRBJ2-7; TRBD2 matches at 15 bases. The CDR3 is made up of 16 amino acids. Germline V gene lookup returns CDR1 SSHAT and CDR2 FNYEAQ (reference sequence). The CDR3: CASSTGLAGGIREQYF. CDR3 bases: TGTGCTAGCAGCACGGGACTAGCGGGAGGAATCCGCGAGCAGTACTTC.

The chain links TRBV29-1 to TRBJ1-3; no definite D call. The length of the CDR3 is 12 residues. Germline-derived CDR1 and CDR2 are SQVTM and ANQGSEA. V was trimmed by 7 bases and J by 3 bases, leaving 10 bases between them. The CDR3 bases are TGCAGCGCTGGAGTGGGTGGAAACACCATATATTTT. Residues: CSAGVGGNTIYF.

This chain links TRBV15 with TRBJ2-7, with 9 bases fitting TRBD2. Trimming at V came to 4 bases and at J to 4 bases, leaving 5 bases not matched to a gene. The CDR3 length is 14 residues. Germline loops: CDR1 LNHNV, CDR2 YYDKDF (reference sequence). CDR3 DNA: TGTGCCACCAGCATCGGCGGGAGGGAGTACGAGCAGTACTTC. This encodes CATSIGGREYEQYF. Together with reference TRBV15 and TRBJ2-7, the CDR3 gives the full variable domain: DAMVIQNPRYQVTQFGKPVTLSCSQTLNHNVMYWYQQKSSQAPKLLFHYYDKDFNNEADTPDNFQSRRPNTSFCFLDIRSPGLGDTAMYLCATSIGGREYEQYFGPGTRLTVT.

The rearrangement uses TRBV6-5 and TRBJ1-1; D is uncertain. Germline CDR1 MNHEY, CDR2 SVGAGI. The CDR3 spans 15 residues. V lost 7 bases to trimming and J lost 5 bases, with 20 bases between them. CDR3 sequence reads: CASNPRPISATEAFF. CDR3 in DNA: TGTGCCAGCAATCCTCGACCGATCTCGGCGACTGAAGCTTTCTTT.

J is TRBJ2-1 and V is TRBV18; 9 bases match TRBD1. The CDR3 sequence is 16 residues long. Germline CDR1 is KGHSH and CDR2 is LQKENI. Trimming took 3 bases from V and 8 from J; bases not matched to a gene: 11. The CDR3 reads CASSPLRGQGSYEQFF. The DNA for the CDR3 is TGTGCCAGCTCACCGCTTAGAGGACAGGGGTCATATGAGCAGTTCTTC.

This clone was seen a handful of times. J is TRBJ2-3 and V is TRBV6-1; 8 bases fit TRBD2. With V trimmed by 2 bases and J by 5 bases, 6 bases remained unmatched. The CDR3 contains 15 residues. The V gene's germline CDR1 is MNHNS and CDR2 SASEGT. CDR3 in DNA: TGTGCCAGCAGTGAAAACCGGGGGGGCCTAGATACGCAGTATTTT. Translated: CASSENRGGLDTQYF.

This clone turned up a few times. This chain connects TRBV29-1 to TRBJ1-1; 9 bases align to TRBD1. The CDR3 loop spans 9 amino acids. Germline trimming cut 8 bases from V and 10 bases from J; bases unmatched to any gene: 2. Looked up from germline, CDR1 is SQVTM and CDR2 is ANQGSEA. The CDR3 loop reads CSPDRGAFF. The CDR3 DNA follows: TGCAGCCCGGACAGGGGAGCTTTCTTT.

The rearrangement links TRBV18 to TRBJ1-3, with unresolved D. Germline CDR1 KGHSH, CDR2 LQKENI. CDR3 length: 16 amino acids. V shed 1 base and J shed 0 bases, with 10 bases lying between them. DNA of the CDR3: TGTGCCAGCTCACCACTGGCAGGCCGCTCTGGAAACACCATATATTTT. Translation: CASSPLAGRSGNTIYF.

The rearrangement joins TRBV6-1 to TRBJ1-2; D ambiguous. V lost 2 bases, J lost 6 bases, and 7 bases lay in between. In germline, CDR1 is MNHNS, CDR2 SASEGT. There are 12 residues in the CDR3. For the CDR3, the DNA is TGTGCCAGCAGTGAATACGCGGATGGCTACACCTTC. This translates into CASSEYADGYTF.

The genes are TRBV7-9 and TRBJ2-1, with D unclear. CDR3 length: 11 amino acids. Germline loops: CDR1 SEHNR, CDR2 FQNEAQ (reference sequence). V was clipped by 4 bases and J by 7 bases, with 5 bases between them. CDR3 coding DNA: TGTGCCAGCAGCTCCTCAAATGAGCAGTTCTTC. It is translated as CASSSSNEQFF.

The V gene is TRBV5-4, the J gene TRBJ2-7; no definite D call. Per the germline V gene, CDR1 is SGHNT and CDR2 is YYREEE (reference sequence). The CDR3 loop spans 15 amino acids. V was trimmed by 2 bases and J by 0 bases, leaving 12 bases between them. The CDR3 DNA follows: TGTGCCAGCAGCTTTCTGGAAAAAGGCTCCTACGAGCAGTACTTC. Its protein product is CASSFLEKGSYEQYF. The variable domain in full, with the rest retrieved from reference TRBV5-4 and TRBJ2-7, is ETGVTQSPTHLIKTRGQQVTLRCSSQSGHNTVSWYQQALGQGPQFIFQYYREEENGRGNFPPRFSGLQFPNYSSELNVNALELDDSALYLCASSFLEKGSYEQYFGPGTRLTVT.

V is TRBV6-6 and J is TRBJ1-4; unclear D gene. This CDR3 spans 15 amino acids. Trimming pared 6 bases from V and 6 bases from J, leaving 17 bases between. The germline gives CDR1 MNHNY, CDR2 SVGAGI (reference sequence). The CDR3 region is CASSNTPGRDEKLFF. The CDR3 nucleotides are TGTGCCAGCAGCAACACGCCAGGACGGGATGAAAAACTGTTTTTT.

The chain links TRBV4-3 to TRBJ2-2; D unresolved. V was cut by 0 bases and J by 2 bases, with 16 bases left in between. The CDR3 is 18 amino acids. The germline gives CDR1 LGHNA, CDR2 YSLEER. The CDR3 coding sequence is TGCGCCAGCAGCCAAGATCTAGTATGGGGTGATAACACCGGGGAGCTGTTTTTT. It specifies CASSQDLVWGDNTGELFF.

The chain couples TRBV7-2 to TRBJ2-2; a weak D match, TRBD1 (5 bases). The germline gives CDR1 SGHTA, CDR2 FQGNSA. V lost 4 bases and J 5 bases, leaving 11 bases between the germline ends. There are 14 residues in the CDR3. The CDR3 loop is CASSSRRVTGELFF. The CDR3 region has the DNA TGTGCCAGCAGCTCGCGCAGGGTTACCGGGGAGCTGTTTTTT. Full variable domain (remainder filled in from reference TRBV7-2 and TRBJ2-2): GAGVSQSPSNKVTEKGKDVELRCDPISGHTALYWYRQSLGQGLEFLIYFQGNSAPDKSGLPSDRFSAERTGGSVSTLTIQRTQQEDSAVYLCASSSRRVTGELFFGEGSRLTVL.

The chain links TRBV2 to TRBJ2-7; tentatively, D is TRBD1 or TRBD2 (5 bases each). The V gene lost 2 bases and the J gene lost 2 bases, with 13 bases spanning the gap. The CDR3 sequence is 15 residues long. Germline V gene data show CDR1 as SNHLY and CDR2 as FYNNEI. CDR3 in DNA: TGTGCCAGCAGTGAACTCAGGGAGTCGGCCTACGAGCAGTACTTC. This gives the protein CASSELRESAYEQYF.

This chain connects TRBV2 to TRBJ2-3; 14 bases fit TRBD2. CDR1 is SNHLY, CDR2 FYNNEI, per germline. The CDR3 length is 16 residues. J gave up 2 bases and V 6 bases, and 4 bases lay outside the gene matches. The CDR3 sequence is CASSAGLAGDTDTQYF. The CDR3 bases are TGTGCCAGCAGCGCGGGACTAGCGGGAGACACAGATACGCAGTATTTT.

This chain connects TRBV6-1 to TRBJ1-1; D might be TRBD1 (5 bases). Germline-derived CDR1 and CDR2 are MNHNS and SASEGT. The CDR3 contains 13 residues. Deletions cut 5 bases from V and 6 bases from J, with 13 bases between. CDR3 amino acids: CASSFTRGSEAFF. CDR3 coding DNA: TGTGCCAGCAGTTTTACGCGGGGGTCTGAAGCTTTCTTT.

This rearrangement joins TRBV4-3 to TRBJ2-7, with TRBD2 as a possible D gene (7 bases). The CDR3 is 15 residues long. Germline V CDR1 and CDR2: LGHNA, YSLEER. V dropped 4 bases and J dropped 1 base, with 14 bases sitting between them. The chain's CDR3 is CASSRGGAESYEQYF. The CDR3 nucleotides are TGCGCCAGCAGCCGAGGGGGGGCCGAGTCCTACGAGCAGTACTTC.

The chain combines TRBV19 with TRBJ2-2; either TRBD1 or TRBD2 may supply D (6 bases each). The V end lost 3 bases, the J end lost 4 bases, and 9 bases lay between the germline ends. Germline V CDR1 and CDR2: LNHDA, SQIVND (reference sequence). The CDR3 is 14 residues long. The DNA of the CDR3 is TGTGCCAGTAGTATGGGGGGCCGCACCGGGGAGCTGTTTTTT. Amino acids: CASSMGGRTGELFF. Supplemented by reference TRBV19 and TRBJ2-2, the full variable domain reads DGGITQSPKYLFRKEGQNVTLSCEQNLNHDAMYWYRQDPGQGLRLIYYSQIVNDFQKGDIAEGYSVSREKKESFPLTVTSAQKNPTAFYLCASSMGGRTGELFFGEGSRLTVL.

The CDR3, as DNA: TGTGCCAGCTCACCACCTGGACAGTACGAGCAGTACTTC. Translation gives CASSPPGQYEQYF. The rearrangement links TRBV18 to TRBJ2-7, with D possibly matching TRBD1 (6 bases). CDR3 length: 13 residues. Germline lookup yields CDR1 KGHSH and CDR2 LQKENI. V lost 0 bases, J lost 4 bases, and 7 bases lay in between.

This clone has just a few counts. V and J are TRBV28 and TRBJ1-5; D remains ambiguous. This CDR3 is 15 amino acids long. Germline CDR1 reads MDHEN; CDR2 reads SYDVKM. The V gene lost 4 bases and the J gene lost 0 bases, with 10 bases spanning the gap. The CDR3 DNA reads as TGTGCCAGCAGTTACGCACGTGATAGCAATCAGCCCCAGCATTTT. Protein product: CASSYARDSNQPQHF.

The gene calls are TRBV14 and TRBJ1-2; 9 nucleotides line up with TRBD1. Germline CDR1 is SGHDN and CDR2 is FVKESK. The CDR3 consists of 15 residues. J lost 2 bases, V lost 1 base, and 2 bases had no gene match. The CDR3 spells CASSQVGTGNYGYTF. The CDR3, as DNA: TGTGCCAGCAGCCAAGTCGGGACAGGGAACTATGGCTACACCTTC.